This T cell receptor (beta chain) emerged from a study of preoperative IRX-2 immunotherapy in early breast cancer. Documented treatment: preoperative locoregional IRX-2 cytokine immunotherapy. Preoperative locoregional IRX-2 cytokine immunotherapy was tested in the phase Ib source study. This CDR3 is 15 amino acids long. V lost 1 base and J 3 bases, leaving 9 bases between the germline ends. Germline CDR1 MNHGY, CDR2 SAAAGT. Sequencing was performed with immunoSEQ multiplex PCR; in TCRdb, only in-frame clones are kept and a portion is missing. The data hold around 34,000 clones, with over 80% observed a single time.

The source is a human donor with breast cancer. The chain joins TRBV6-8 to TRBJ2-2; no clear D. The source material was lymph node tissue, sampled from a patient treated with IRX-2 immunotherapy. This CDR3 reads CASSYYNFHTGELFF. For the CDR3, the DNA is TGTGCCAGCAGTTACTACAATTTTCACACCGGGGAGCTGTTTTTT.